This T cell receptor (beta chain) is drawn from a study of long-term antiretroviral therapy in people with HIV. This was the immunoSEQ v3.0 assay at survey level. Assay: immunoSEQ multiplex PCR; the TCRdb copy retains only in-frame clones and omits some. The sample contains 33,000 or so clones, roughly 97% of which appear only once. This CDR3 spans 15 amino acids. Germline assignment: CDR1 LNHDA and CDR2 SQIVND (reference sequence). Trimming shortened V by 4 bases and J by 0 bases, and 13 bases separated the two germline ends. No donor had fewer than one pre-ART PBMC sample or fewer than two post-ART PBMC samples. Each HIV-infected participant was given treatment in the United States.

Specimen: unsorted PBMCs, collected 7.6 years after starting antiretroviral therapy. This receptor was identified in a man aged 30 to 45 with HIV. This chain joins TRBV19 and TRBJ2-7; perhaps TRBD1 as D (6 bases). The CDR3 is CASSTGTDSSYEQYF. CDR3 sequence (DNA): TGTGCCAGTAGTACAGGGACGGACAGCTCCTACGAGCAGTACTTC.